One and the same sample provided the 29 T cell receptor beta chains below, sequenced in a study of identical twins. TCRdb used MiXCR to reprocess the 5' RACE reads, holding one entry per CDR3 protein. The sample yields roughly 290,000 distinct CDR3 sequences, about 8.9% seen once. The data were also submitted as part of a second study, on yellow fever vaccine responses in identical twins.

Sequencing was carried out using memory (CD45RO+) T cells sorted from blood. All receptors come from a woman in her late teens or twenties in good health.

The chain employs TRBV24-1 and TRBJ2-5; no firm D call. Germline CDR1 is KGHDR and CDR2 is SFDVKD. Trimming removed 3 bases at V and 5 bases at J, with 12 bases between. This CDR3 is built from 14 residues. As DNA, the CDR3 is TGTGCCACCAGTGATCCTTGGGTCGGGGAGACCCAGTACTTC. Translated, it gives CATSDPWVGETQYF.

The J gene is TRBJ2-2, the V gene TRBV6-1, with D uncertain. There are 14 residues in the CDR3. Trimming stripped 7 bases from V and 6 bases from J, with 15 bases between. CDR1 is MNHNS and CDR2 is SASEGT in the germline V gene. DNA of the CDR3: TGTGCCAGCACGGCGCAGATTGGGGCCGGGGAGCTGTTTTTT. Translating gives CASTAQIGAGELFF.

This clonotype was picked up a small number of times. This chain links TRBV11-2 with TRBJ2-3; 11 nucleotides agree with TRBD1. Germline V gene lookup returns CDR1 SGHAT and CDR2 FQNNGV. CDR3 length equals 13 residues. J gave up 9 bases and V 5 bases, and 4 bases lay outside the gene matches. CDR3 loop: CASSPDRGRTQYF. The DNA of the CDR3 is TGTGCCAGCAGCCCGGACAGGGGGCGGACGCAGTATTTT.

There are many counts of this clonotype. V is TRBV5-1 and J is TRBJ2-7; TRBD2 might be the D (5 bases). There are 13 residues in the CDR3. The V end was cut by 2 bases, the J end by 5 bases, with 11 bases between. Germline values: CDR1 SGHRS, CDR2 YFSETQ. CDR3 sequence (DNA): TGCGCCAGCAGCTTTCCAGAGGGCCACGAGCAGTACTTC. Encoded protein: CASSFPEGHEQYF. Combining the CDR3 with reference TRBV5-1 and TRBJ2-7 gives the whole variable domain KAGVTQTPRYLIKTRGQQVTLSCSPISGHRSVSWYQQTPGQGLQFLFEYFSETQRNKGNFPGRFSGRQFSNSRSEMNVSTLELGDSALYLCASSFPEGHEQYFGPGTRLTVT.

J is TRBJ2-5 and V is TRBV7-8; 12 nucleotides match TRBD2. V dropped 2 bases and J dropped 4; count of bases not matched to a gene: 2. The CDR3 spans 15 residues. In germline, CDR1 is SGHVS, CDR2 FQNEAQ. CDR3 nucleotide sequence: TGTGCCAGCAGCTTACTAGCGGGGGGGCCAGAGACCCAGTACTTC. It translates to CASSLLAGGPETQYF.

Only a few counts were recorded for this clonotype. The genes are TRBV20-1 and TRBJ2-7; a weak D match, TRBD1 (6 bases). Germline lookup yields CDR1 DFQATT and CDR2 SNEGSKA (reference sequence). V was pared by 1 base and J by 2 bases, with 9 bases between. The CDR3 contains 13 residues. The CDR3 is CSARGGLPYEQYV. The CDR3 nucleotides read TGCAGTGCTAGAGGGGGGCTTCCCTACGAGCAGTACGTC.

This clonotype showed up many times. The chain recombines TRBV7-2 with TRBJ1-4; 7 bases line up with TRBD1. CDR1 and CDR2 from the germline V gene are SGHTA and FQGNSA. CDR3 length equals 14 residues. With 4 bases clipped from V and 4 bases from J, the junction kept 3 bases outside the gene matches. The CDR3 bases are TGTGCCAGCAGCTCCGACAGGGATAATGAAAAACTGTTTTTT. Encoded protein: CASSSDRDNEKLFF.

The table lists this clonotype with a few counts. V gene TRBV7-3 combines with J gene TRBJ2-1, with 10 bases fitting TRBD2. In germline, CDR1 is SGHTA, CDR2 FQGTGA. V shed 2 bases and J 10 bases; nucleotides not matched to a gene: 8. There are 15 residues in the CDR3. CDR3 sequence reads: CASSLLAGAFGEQFF. CDR3 sequence (DNA): TGTGCCAGCAGCTTACTAGCGGGAGCCTTTGGCGAGCAGTTCTTC.

The chain uses TRBV6-5 and TRBJ2-3; 9 nucleotides line up with TRBD2. After removal of 2 bases from V and 4 bases from J, the junction contained 16 bases not matched to a gene. The germline CDR1 and CDR2 sequences are MNHEY and SVGAGI. This CDR3 region has 19 residues. As DNA, the CDR3 is TGTGCCAGCAGTTACCGAAGACCTTACCCCGGGACTAGCTCAGATACGCAGTATTTT. Protein sequence: CASSYRRPYPGTSSDTQYF.

This clonotype has a count of ten or more. This chain uses TRBV3-1 with TRBJ1-2; no definite D call. Germline assignment: CDR1 LGHDT and CDR2 YNNKEL (reference sequence). The CDR3 has 14 amino acids. V was clipped by 4 bases and J by 7 bases, with 16 bases between them. CDR3 coding DNA: TGTGCCAGCAGCCCCATATGGGGTGACGCTGGCTACACCTTC. It encodes CASSPIWGDAGYTF.

The chain joins TRBV6-2 or TRBV6-3 to TRBJ2-7, with D unclear. Between the trimmed V and J ends, which lost 6 bases and 1 base, there was a span of 10 bases. The germline V gene has CDR1 MNHEY and CDR2 SVGEGT. The CDR3 is 13 amino acids. The CDR3, as DNA: TGTGCCAGCAGCCCCACTGAATCCTACGAGCAGTACTTC. This encodes CASSPTESYEQYF.

This clonotype was seen many times. This sequence joins TRBV9 and TRBJ2-1; possible D gene TRBD2, 5 bases. Germline loops: CDR1 SGDLS, CDR2 YYNGEE. V was trimmed by 1 base and J by 0 bases, leaving 8 bases between them. The CDR3 consists of 15 residues. CDR3 residues: CASSVLGSSYNEQFF. In DNA, the CDR3 is TGTGCCAGCAGCGTATTGGGGAGCTCCTACAATGAGCAGTTCTTC.

This clonotype was counted only a few times. The genes are TRBV6-4 and TRBJ1-6; D uncertain. Germline CDR1 and CDR2: MRHNA and SNTAGT. V gave up 2 bases and J gave up 6 bases, with 11 bases separating them. This CDR3 is built from 15 residues. CDR3 sequence: CASSDGIGGNSPLHF. CDR3 nucleotides: TGTGCCAGCAGTGACGGCATAGGCGGTAATTCACCCCTCCACTTT.

This clonotype was seen many times. The rearrangement joins TRBV7-9 to TRBJ2-4; 8 nucleotides match TRBD1. V lost 4 bases to trimming and J lost 10 bases; unmatched junction nucleotides: 6. This CDR3 spans 13 amino acids. The V gene's germline CDR1 is SEHNR and CDR2 FQNEAQ (reference sequence). This chain's CDR3 is CASSSADRVIQYF. The DNA of the CDR3 is TGTGCCAGCAGCTCCGCGGACAGGGTAATTCAGTACTTC. The variable domain in full, with the rest retrieved from reference TRBV7-9 and TRBJ2-4, is DTGVSQNPRHKITKRGQNVTFRCDPISEHNRLYWYRQTLGQGPEFLTYFQNEAQLEKSRLLSDRFSAERPKGSFSTLEIQRTEQGDSAMYLCASSSADRVIQYFGAGTRLSVL.

This clonotype was counted many times. The chain links TRBV13 to TRBJ2-5, with D perhaps matching TRBD1 (6 bases). The germline V gene encodes CDR1 PRHDT and CDR2 FYEKMQ (reference sequence). V was trimmed by 7 bases and J by 5 bases, leaving 17 bases between them. The CDR3 consists of 14 residues. CDR3 protein: CASTGYAQGETQYF. The CDR3 DNA reads as TGTGCCAGCACCGGATACGCCCAGGGGGAGACCCAGTACTTC. Using reference TRBV13 and TRBJ2-5 for the parts outside the CDR3, the full variable domain is AAGVIQSPRHLIKEKRETATLKCYPIPRHDTVYWYQQGPGQDPQFLISFYEKMQSDKGSIPDRFSAQQFSDYHSELNMSSLELGDSALYFCASTGYAQGETQYFGPGTRLLVL.

This clonotype was recorded many times. The V and J genes are TRBV20-1 and TRBJ1-3; D call uncertain. Per the germline V gene, CDR1 is DFQATT and CDR2 is SNEGSKA (reference sequence). The CDR3 contains 15 residues. Between the trimmed V and J ends, which lost 6 bases and 1 base, there was a span of 16 bases. The CDR3 region is CSAPFSGGSGNTIYF. CDR3 DNA: TGCAGTGCACCCTTCTCTGGAGGATCTGGAAACACCATATATTTT.

The sample holds many counts of this clonotype. The CDR3 protein is CAISEGSGKNQPQHF. CDR3 sequence (DNA): TGTGCCATCAGTGAGGGGTCAGGGAAGAATCAGCCCCAGCATTTT. The chain links TRBV10-3 to TRBJ1-5, with D perhaps matching TRBD1 (5 bases). Germline CDR1 is ENHRY and CDR2 is SYGVKD. There are 15 residues in the CDR3. V lost 2 bases and J lost 4, with 12 bases in between.

This clonotype was counted ten times or more. The V call is TRBV29-1, the J call TRBJ1-1; D is possibly TRBD1 (6 bases). The CDR3 consists of 14 residues. The ends were cut back, 4 bases at V and 3 bases at J, with 15 bases in the middle. Germline V lookup: CDR1 SQVTM, CDR2 ANQGSEA. This CDR3 reads CSVGLGGQHTEAFF. For the CDR3, the DNA is TGCAGCGTTGGTCTGGGGGGGCAACACACTGAAGCTTTCTTT.

This clonotype has ten or more counts. The chain carries TRBV5-1 and TRBJ2-2; 8 bases match TRBD2. The CDR3 covers 17 residues. Germline V gene data show CDR1 as SGHRS and CDR2 as YFSETQ. V was pared by 3 bases and J by 6 bases, with 13 bases of the junction left unmatched. The CDR3: CASSSLPTGTSPGELFF. The CDR3 bases are TGCGCCAGCAGCTCCCTACCAACCGGGACTAGTCCCGGGGAGCTGTTTTTT.

Only a few counts were recorded for this clonotype. The V call is TRBV27, the J call TRBJ2-3; D uncertain. Trimming stripped 3 bases from V and 4 bases from J, with 11 bases between. The length of the CDR3 is 14 residues. CDR1 is MNHEY and CDR2 is SMNVEV in the germline V gene (reference sequence). The CDR3 spells CASSFSPKADTQYF. The CDR3 region has the DNA TGTGCCAGCAGTTTCTCTCCGAAAGCAGATACGCAGTATTTT.

This clonotype was observed many times. The rearrangement uses TRBV15 and TRBJ2-2; D is uncertain. Trimming took 4 bases from V and 8 from J, leaving 14 bases between them. In germline, CDR1 is LNHNV, CDR2 YYDKDF (reference sequence). The CDR3 totals 14 residues. The CDR3 coding sequence is TGTGCCACCAGCACCCACGGCCCGGAGGGGGAGCTGTTTTTT. Its protein is CATSTHGPEGELFF.

This clonotype was seen repeatedly, ten times or more. The chain has TRBV11-2 and TRBJ2-3, with D perhaps TRBD1 or TRBD2 (6 bases each). Germline CDR1 reads SGHAT; CDR2 reads FQNNGV. This CDR3 spans 15 amino acids. V lost 5 bases and J 3 bases, leaving 15 bases between the germline ends. Written as DNA, the CDR3 is TGTGCCAGCAGCAAAGGGGGGTATCCGACAGATACGCAGTATTTT. The encoded protein is CASSKGGYPTDTQYF.

The chain employs TRBV13 and TRBJ2-7; TRBD1 aligns across 8 bases. V shed 10 bases, J shed 6 bases, and the junction held 11 bases outside the gene matches. Germline values: CDR1 PRHDT, CDR2 FYEKMQ (reference sequence). The CDR3 sequence is 13 residues long. The CDR3 region has the DNA TGTGCCAACAAGGGACAGGAATTCGGCGAGCAGTACGTC. The encoded protein is CANKGQEFGEQYV.

This clonotype has ten or more counts. The V and J genes are TRBV10-3 and TRBJ2-3; 13 bases fit TRBD2. Germline V gene lookup returns CDR1 ENHRY and CDR2 SYGVKD. J lost 2 bases, V lost 3 bases, and 8 bases had no gene match. This CDR3 spans 18 amino acids. This chain's CDR3 is CAISDPGTSGDPTDTQYF. The CDR3 DNA follows: TGTGCCATCAGTGACCCCGGGACTAGCGGGGATCCCACAGATACGCAGTATTTT.

The sample holds many counts of this clonotype. The chain couples TRBV5-1 to TRBJ2-3, with D possibly matching TRBD2 (6 bases). CDR3 length equals 16 residues. The germline CDR1 and CDR2 sequences are SGHRS and YFSETQ. V shed 0 bases and J shed 7 bases, with 18 bases lying between them. The CDR3 loop reads CASSLAGGDQGHTQYF. CDR3 bases: TGCGCCAGCAGCTTGGCCGGAGGGGACCAGGGTCATACGCAGTATTTT.

The sample holds a few counts of this clonotype. This chain uses TRBV3-1 with TRBJ2-1; 9 bases are shared with TRBD2. J lost 6 bases, V lost 4 bases, and 13 bases had no gene match. The V gene's germline CDR1 is LGHDT and CDR2 YNNKEL (reference sequence). There are 17 residues in the CDR3. The CDR3 sequence: CASSLSGGLAGLNEQFF. The CDR3 DNA reads TGTGCCAGCAGCCTTTCAGGGGGGCTAGCGGGGCTCAATGAGCAGTTCTTC.

This clonotype was found a few times. The V gene is TRBV5-6, the J gene TRBJ1-3; maybe TRBD1 (6 bases). V was clipped by 4 bases and J by 4 bases, with 15 bases between them. The CDR3 runs 15 residues. The germline V gene encodes CDR1 SGHDT and CDR2 YYEEEE. This CDR3 reads CASSATDSGGNTIYF. DNA of the CDR3: TGTGCCAGCAGCGCAACGGACAGTGGAGGAAACACCATATATTTT.

The CDR3 DNA sequence: TGTGCCAGCAGCCAAGGGGCGCGGAAGCAGTACGTC. It yields the protein CASSQGARKQYV. This sequence joins TRBV3-1 and TRBJ2-7, with D unresolved. Between the trimmed V and J ends, which lost 1 base and 8 bases, there was a span of 9 bases. CDR3 length equals 12 residues. Germline V gene lookup returns CDR1 LGHDT and CDR2 YNNKEL (reference sequence).

This clonotype was detected only a few times. V and J are TRBV7-6 and TRBJ2-7; D not certain. The CDR3 is made up of 12 amino acids. Germline V gene lookup returns CDR1 SGHVS and CDR2 FNYEAQ. Trimming removed 5 bases at V and 6 bases at J, with 11 bases between. The CDR3 bases are TGTGCCAGCAGCGCCCTTTTCGGCGAGCAGTACTTC. This codes for CASSALFGEQYF.